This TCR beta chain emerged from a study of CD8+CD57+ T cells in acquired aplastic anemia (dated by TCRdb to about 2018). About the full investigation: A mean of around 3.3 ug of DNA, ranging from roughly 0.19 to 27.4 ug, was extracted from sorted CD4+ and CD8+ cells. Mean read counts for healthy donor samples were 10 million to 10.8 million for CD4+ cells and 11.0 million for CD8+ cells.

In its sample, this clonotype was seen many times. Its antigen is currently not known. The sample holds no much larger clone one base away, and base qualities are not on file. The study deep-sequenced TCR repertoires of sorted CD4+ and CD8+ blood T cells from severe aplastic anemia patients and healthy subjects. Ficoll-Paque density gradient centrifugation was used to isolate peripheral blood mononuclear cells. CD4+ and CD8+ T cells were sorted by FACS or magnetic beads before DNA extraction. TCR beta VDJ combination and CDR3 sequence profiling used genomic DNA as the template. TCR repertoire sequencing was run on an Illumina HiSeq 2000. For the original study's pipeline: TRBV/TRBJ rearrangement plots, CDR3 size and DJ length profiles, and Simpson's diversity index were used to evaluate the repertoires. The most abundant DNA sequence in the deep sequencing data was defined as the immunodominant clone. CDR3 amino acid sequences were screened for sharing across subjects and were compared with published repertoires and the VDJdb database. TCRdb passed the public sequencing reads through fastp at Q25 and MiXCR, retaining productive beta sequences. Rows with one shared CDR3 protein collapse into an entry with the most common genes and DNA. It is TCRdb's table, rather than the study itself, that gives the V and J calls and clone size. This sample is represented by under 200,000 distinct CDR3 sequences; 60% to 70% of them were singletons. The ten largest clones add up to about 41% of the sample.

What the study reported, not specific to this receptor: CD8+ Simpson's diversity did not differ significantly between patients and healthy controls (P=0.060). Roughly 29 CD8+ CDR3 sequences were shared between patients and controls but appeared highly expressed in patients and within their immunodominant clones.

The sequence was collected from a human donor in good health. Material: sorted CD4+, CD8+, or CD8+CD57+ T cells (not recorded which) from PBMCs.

The DNA reads as follows: TGTGCCAGCAGTTACGAACCCTTTGGGACAGAGCAAGAGACCCAGTACTTC. This sequence encodes CASSYEPFGTEQETQYF. The V and J genes are TRBV6-5 and TRBJ2-5, with TRBD1 identical over 7 junction bases. CDR1 is given as MNHEY and CDR2 as SVGAGI, both from the germline V gene. V lost 2 bases and J lost 2 bases, and the count of bases not matched to a germline gene is 11. Measured from the cysteine to the phenylalanine, the CDR3 is 17 residues long. Here the CDR3 DNA is all that survives: 51 bases in frame from base 1.